The sequence of this T cell receptor beta chain was determined in a study of T cells in Graves' hyperthyroidism and ophthalmopathy. Looked up from germline, CDR1 is MGHRA and CDR2 is YSYEKL. This CDR3 is 17 amino acids long. With 3 bases removed from V and 1 base from J, the gap between germline ends came to 18 bases. TCR beta CDR3 regions were amplified from RNA transcripts. The HTBI primer set served for first-round RT-PCR of the TCR CDR3. TCRdb re-derived calls from the multiplex PCR reads in MiXCR, one entry per CDR3 protein. The sample includes about 380,000 distinct CDR3 sequences, less than 20% of them seen just once. This clonotype has just a few counts.

The sequence came from a man aged 18 to 30 with Graves' ophthalmopathy. Sequenced material: blood. This chain joins TRBV4-1 and TRBJ2-5; D may be TRBD1 or TRBD2 (7 bases each). DNA for the CDR3: TGCGCCAGCAGCCAGCCCCGTGACAGGGAGGGCCAAGAGACCCAGTACTTC. Encoded protein: CASSQPRDREGQETQYF.